The following is a T cell receptor beta chain sequence with its context. Its antigen is not known. The data derive from a study of Tregs in tolerant kidney transplant recipients. This CDR3 comprises 14 residues. General observations from the study: Expanding Tregs on activated donor B cells appeared to best identify donor-specific TCRbeta clones.

Some clones are missing from TCRdb's copy, which holds only in-frame ones; the method was immunoSEQ multiplex PCR. The sample consists of 120,000 or so clones, around 91% of them appearing once. Unstimulated regulatory T cells (CD4+CD25+CD127-), CD4+CD25- non-regulatory cells, CD4 and CD8 cells were FACS-sorted from thawed PBMCs. V and J are TRBV21-1 and TRBJ2-7; the table's D call, TRBD1, has no DNA check behind it. TRBV21-1 is given as a pseudogene. Material: CD4+ T cells from blood. The clonotype was recovered from a human donor in good health. The CDR3 reads CASSNRGSTYEQYF. The CDR3 DNA reads as TGTGCCAGCAGCAATAGGGGGAGTACCTACGAGCAGTACTTC.